Listed below are T cell receptor beta chains from one sample, sequenced in a study of shared clonotypes between healthy human individuals. Clones were read by immunoSEQ multiplex PCR, and TCRdb kept only the in-frame ones, dropping some. In the table there are more than 550,000 clones, 90% of which are singletons. Material: memory CD8+ T cells from PBMCs. These receptors all come from a man aged 18 to 35 in good health. Some clones in this sample may be carry-over from other donors' samples. The CDR3 runs from the conserved cysteine through the conserved F or W. A D gene is named only where the DNA matches it firmly. A clone size is listed for some rows: how often the clone was seen (once, few, many), or a class if it is expanded.

>TRBV19|TRBJ2-3|TRBD1|-
TGTGCCAGTAGCAGCGACAGGGAAGGAGCAGATACGCAGTATTTT
CASSSDREGADTQYF
>TRBV19|TRBJ1-1|-|once
TGTGCCAGTAGTATCGGGCCGGGGGCGGTCGTTGAAGCTTTCTTT
CASSIGPGAVVEAFF
>TRBV7-9|TRBJ2-1|TRBD1|-
TGTGCCACGGACGGACAGGGGCGTTACAATGAGCAGTTCTTC
CATDGQGRYNEQFF
>TRBV4-1|TRBJ2-2|-|once
TGCGCCAGCAGCCAAGAAATCGCGGGATTCGTGGGCGGGGAGCTGTTTTTT
CASSQEIAGFVGGELFF
>TRBV27|TRBJ2-7|TRBD2|-
TGTGCCAGCAGTCCGGGACTAGCGGTGGTCTACGAGCAGTACTTC
CASSPGLAVVYEQYF
>TRBV9|TRBJ2-2|TRBD1|-
TGTGCCAGCAGCAACATCCAGGGGGCGGGGACCGGGGAGCTGTTTTTT
CASSNIQGAGTGELFF
>TRBV9|TRBJ1-2|-|-
TGTGCCAGCAGCGCCCGTCCCGTCTGGGACCCAGCGGCCATGGTCGGTGGCTACACCTTC
CASSARPVWDPAAMVGGYTF
>TRBV2|TRBJ2-7|-|once
TGTGCCAGCAGTCTCACCCGGAGGCCAGGGGCCCACGAGCAGTACTTC
CASSLTRRPGAHEQYF
>TRBV19|TRBJ2-7|-|-
TGTGCCAGTAGTATAGTAGGGCCCGCCGAGCAGTACTTC
CASSIVGPAEQYF
>TRBV15|TRBJ2-1|TRBD2|once
TGTGCCACCGGGGCTGGCGGGAGGGGAGTAGGAGCCTACAATGAGCAGTTCTTC
CATGAGGRGVGAYNEQFF
>TRBV20-1|TRBJ2-1|-|many
TGCAGTGCTAGAATTTACGGTGAGCAGTTCTTC
CSARIYGEQFF
>TRBV5-1|TRBJ1-2|-|-
TGCGCCAGCAGCTTGGGGGGGTCCAACTATGGCTACACCTTC
CASSLGGSNYGYTF
>TRBV27|TRBJ2-6|TRBD2|-
TGTGCCAGCAGCTCACCGGGACTATCGCTCTCTGGGGCCAACGTCCTGACTTTC
CASSSPGLSLSGANVLTF
>TRBV4-2|TRBJ2-1|-|-
TGTGCCAGCAGCCAAGATTCGGGCCGGCAGTTCTTC
CASSQDSGRQFF
>TRBV7-9|TRBJ2-7|TRBD1|-
TGTGCCAGCAGCCCCGGGGACAGCTCATACGAGCAGTACTTC
CASSPGDSSYEQYF
>TRBV4-2|TRBJ2-1|TRBD2|-
TGTGCCAGCAGCTACGGGACTAGCGGGATCAGGAATGAGCAGTTCTTC
CASSYGTSGIRNEQFF
>TRBV5-4|TRBJ2-2|-|-
TGTGCCAGCAGCTTGGGGACAGTGAACACCGGGGAGCTGTTTTTT
CASSLGTVNTGELFF
>TRBV7-9|TRBJ1-1|-|-
TGTGCCAGCAGCTACTCAGGGACTGAAGCTTTCTTT
CASSYSGTEAFF
>TRBV27|TRBJ2-5|-|-
TGTGCCAGCAGTTACAAGGCCGTTGGATGGGAGACCCAGTACTTC
CASSYKAVGWETQYF
>TRBV5-4|TRBJ2-1|TRBD2|once
TGTGCCAGCAGCTCCGAACTAGCGGGAGGGCCGAATGAGCAGTTCTTC
CASSSELAGGPNEQFF
>TRBV5-6|TRBJ2-7|-|-
TGTGCCAGCAGCTTCGGTTACGAGCAGTACTTC
CASSFGYEQYF
>TRBV25-1|TRBJ2-5|TRBD1|-
TGTGCCAGCAGTGGGGACAGGGTTCGAGAGACCCAGTACTTC
CASSGDRVRETQYF